The clone carrying this TCR beta chain was counted between two and nine times. Antigen unknown. TCRdb independently ran MiXCR on the reads; one entry per CDR3 protein. The top ten clones hold 25% of a sample with under 200,000 distinct CDR3 sequences, about 22% of them seen once. The record originates from a study of T cell repertoires in cytomegalovirus infection. Across the whole study: CMV epitopes used comprised recently identified HLA-C-restricted ones and well-studied HLA-B-restricted ones.

Germline V CDR1 and CDR2: LGHNA, YSLEER. V lost 3 bases and J lost 2; bases outside the gene matches: 3. This CDR3 is built from 15 residues. The specimen comprised CD8+ T cells from cultured PBMCs, sampled from culture after CMV antigen stimulation. The rearrangement links TRBV4-3 to TRBJ2-7; 11 bases are shared with TRBD1. The receptor's source is a human donor in good health (CMV status not recorded). Some clones in this sample may be carry-over from other donors' samples. CDR3 amino acids: CASSHWGQGAYEQYF. The CDR3, as DNA: TGCGCCAGCAGCCATTGGGGACAGGGGGCCTACGAGCAGTACTTC.